The sequence of this T cell receptor beta chain was determined in a study of blood T cell repertoires in COVID-19. Study in general: There were acute and convalescent COVID-19 samples, and they came from the United States, Italy and Spain. PBMCs, B-cell-depleted T cells, or T cells were the source of the cDNA or gDNA that made up the material.

The V gene lost 10 bases and the J gene lost 1 base, with 16 bases spanning the gap. Per the germline V gene, CDR1 is LGHDT and CDR2 is YNNKEL (reference sequence). CDR3 length: 14 residues. Profiling relied on immunoSEQ multiplex PCR, and the TCRdb table lists in-frame clones only, not all of them. The sample lists 470,000 or so clones; 70% to 90% were seen once. This sequence was found in a woman in her late teens or twenties with acute COVID-19. Sequencing used PBMCs or T cells enriched from blood (not recorded which). The chain carries TRBV3-1 (or the pseudogene TRBV3-2) and TRBJ1-1; TRBD1 might be the D (5 bases). CDR3 amino acids: CAIQGWVENTEAFF. The CDR3 DNA reads TGTGCCATCCAGGGATGGGTGGAGAACACTGAAGCTTTCTTT.